The 17 T cell receptor beta chains in this list originate from one sample, sequenced in a study of monozygotic twins with inflammatory bowel disease. TCRdb reanalyzed the 5' RACE reads and collapses them to one entry per CDR3 protein, without DNA. The ten most abundant clones cover about 2.6% of a sample with some 400,000 distinct CDR3 sequences. Sequenced: blood. The receptors were sampled from a human donor with ulcerative colitis or Crohn's disease, or a healthy co-twin of an affected twin (not recorded which).

This CDR3 reads CASSPPGALPNEQFF. This chain uses TRBV7-3 with TRBJ2-1; the D gene TCRdb calls, TRBD2, cannot be checked with no DNA. The CDR3 sequence is 15 residues long. Germline V gives CDR1 SGHTA, CDR2 FQGTGA.

The chain carries TRBV7-9 and TRBJ2-7. The CDR3 loop spans 16 amino acids. The germline V gene encodes CDR1 SEHNR and CDR2 FQNEAQ (reference sequence). CDR3 sequence: CASSLVRWERGYEQYF. Drawing the rest from reference TRBV7-9 and TRBJ2-7, the complete variable domain is DTGVSQNPRHKITKRGQNVTFRCDPISEHNRLYWYRQTLGQGPEFLTYFQNEAQLEKSRLLSDRFSAERPKGSFSTLEIQRTEQGDSAMYLCASSLVRWERGYEQYFGPGTRLTVT.

This chain joins TRBV5-1 and TRBJ2-5. The CDR3 consists of 13 residues. Per germline, CDR1 SGHRS and CDR2 YFSETQ. The CDR3 sequence is CATSAGIQETQYF. The variable domain in full, with the rest retrieved from reference TRBV5-1 and TRBJ2-5, is KAGVTQTPRYLIKTRGQQVTLSCSPISGHRSVSWYQQTPGQGLQFLFEYFSETQRNKGNFPGRFSGRQFSNSRSEMNVSTLELGDSALYLCATSAGIQETQYFGPGTRLLVL.

V and J are TRBV10-3 and TRBJ2-7; TCRdb indicates TRBD1, and absent DNA this call remains unverified. The CDR3 extends over 12 amino acids. Germline V gives CDR1 ENHRY, CDR2 SYGVKD. CDR3 sequence: CAISSQGLEQYF.

The rearrangement links TRBV30 to TRBJ2-1. There are 13 residues in the CDR3. Germline V gene data show CDR1 as GTSNPN and CDR2 as SVGIG (reference sequence). CDR3: CAWSVQRLNEQFF.

CDR3 amino acids: CASSPGGAADTQYF. The chain uses TRBV14 and TRBJ2-3; the D call from TCRdb, TRBD1, cannot be confirmed without DNA. The CDR3 length is 14 residues. CDR1 is SGHDN and CDR2 is FVKESK in the germline V gene. Full variable domain (outside the CDR3, taken from reference TRBV14 and TRBJ2-3): EAGVTQFPSHSVIEKGQTVTLRCDPISGHDNLYWYRRVMGKEIKFLLHFVKESKQDESGMPNNRFLAERTGGTYSTLKVQPAELEDSGVYFCASSPGGAADTQYFGPGTRLTVL.

The genes are TRBV9 and TRBJ2-2; the D call from TCRdb, TRBD1, cannot be confirmed without DNA. The CDR3 has 13 amino acids. Germline CDR1 reads SGDLS; CDR2 reads YYNGEE. The CDR3 reads CASSVGGPGELFF.

The chain employs TRBV10-3 and TRBJ1-2; TCRdb returns TRBD1, unconfirmable since there is no DNA. This CDR3 contains 14 residues. CDR1 and CDR2 from the germline V gene are ENHRY and SYGVKD. This CDR3 reads CAISESQGAHGYTF.

The rearrangement links TRBV27 to TRBJ1-4; TCRdb names TRBD1, which stays unverified in the absence of DNA. In germline, CDR1 is MNHEY, CDR2 SMNVEV (reference sequence). There are 14 residues in the CDR3. The CDR3 is CASSPDSANEKLFF.

J is TRBJ2-7 and V is TRBV12-3 or TRBV12-4; there is no DNA to check the TCRdb D call of TRBD2. The CDR3 is 12 amino acids. CDR3 residues: CASSWRTYEQYF.

V is TRBV20-1 and J is TRBJ2-3; absent DNA, TCRdb's TRBD2 call cannot be checked. This CDR3 is built from 14 residues. Germline V CDR1 and CDR2: DFQATT, SNEGSKA (reference sequence). CDR3 residues: CSARASGTGGTQYF.

V usage is TRBV30 and J usage is TRBJ1-2; checking the TCRdb D call of TRBD1 is not possible without DNA. The CDR3 runs 13 residues. Germline CDR1 is GTSNPN and CDR2 is SVGIG (reference sequence). The CDR3 protein is CACRLGGTGGYTF.

The chain has TRBV6-5 and TRBJ2-3; TCRdb names TRBD1, which stays unverified in the absence of DNA. Germline V lookup: CDR1 MNHEY, CDR2 SVGAGI. The CDR3 extends over 15 amino acids. This CDR3 reads CASSWDITSTDTQYF.

The chain links TRBV12-5 to TRBJ1-1. This CDR3 comprises 14 residues. Germline loops: CDR1 LGHNT, CDR2 FRNRAP. CDR3 sequence: CASGLTLIATEAFF.

The chain employs TRBV7-2 and TRBJ1-3. The CDR3 covers 15 residues. The germline CDR1 and CDR2 sequences are SGHTA and FQGNSA. CDR3: CASSLDGISGNTIYF.

This sequence joins TRBV11-2 and TRBJ1-1. Germline V gene data show CDR1 as SGHAT and CDR2 as FQNNGV. CDR3 length: 14 residues. The chain's CDR3 is CASSSGLTNTEAFF.

The chain joins TRBV3-1 to TRBJ1-1. Germline V gene sequence: CDR1 LGHDT, CDR2 YNNKEL (reference sequence). The CDR3 covers 13 residues. This CDR3 is CASSQDAGTEAFF. The whole variable domain, remainder taken from reference TRBV3-1 and TRBJ1-1, is DTAVSQTPKYLVTQMGNDKSIKCEQNLGHDTMYWYKQDSKKFLKIMFSYNNKELIINETVPNRFSPKSPDKAHLNLHINSLELGDSAVYFCASSQDAGTEAFFGQGTRLTVV.